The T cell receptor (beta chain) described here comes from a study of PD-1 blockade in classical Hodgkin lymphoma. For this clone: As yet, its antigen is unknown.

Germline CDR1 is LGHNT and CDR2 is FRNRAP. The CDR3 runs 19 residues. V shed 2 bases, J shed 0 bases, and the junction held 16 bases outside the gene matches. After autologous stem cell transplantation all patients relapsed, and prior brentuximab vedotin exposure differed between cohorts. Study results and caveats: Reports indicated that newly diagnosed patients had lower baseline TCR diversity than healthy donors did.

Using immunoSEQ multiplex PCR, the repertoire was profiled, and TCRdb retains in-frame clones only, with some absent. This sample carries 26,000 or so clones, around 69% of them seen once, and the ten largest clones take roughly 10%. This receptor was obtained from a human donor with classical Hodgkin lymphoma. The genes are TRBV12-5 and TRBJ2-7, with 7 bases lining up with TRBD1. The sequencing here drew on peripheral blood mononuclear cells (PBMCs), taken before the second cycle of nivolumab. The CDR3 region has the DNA TGTGCTAGTGGTTTGTGGGTAGTAGGGGGCAGGCCACTCTCCTACGAGCAGTACTTC. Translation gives CASGLWVVGGRPLSYEQYF. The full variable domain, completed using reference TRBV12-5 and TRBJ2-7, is DARVTQTPRHKVTEMGQEVTMRCQPILGHNTVFWYRQTMMQGLELLAYFRNRAPLDDSGMPKDRFSAEMPDATLATLKIQPSEPRDSAVYFCASGLWVVGGRPLSYEQYFGPGTRLTVT.